The rows below give T cell receptor beta chains drawn from one sample of a study of identical twins. TCRdb used MiXCR to reprocess the 5' RACE reads, holding one entry per CDR3 protein. The data show around 250,000 distinct CDR3 sequences, about 7.3% seen once. The same sample was also studied in work on yellow fever vaccine responses in identical twins.

The sequenced material came from memory (CD45RO+) T cells sorted from blood. The receptors shown here come from a woman aged 18-35 years in good health. Each CDR3 is given with its conserved first and last residue. D genes are given only for firm matches. Clone size is not always given. Where it is, it says once, few, many or a class for expanded clones.

D: NA; J: TRBJ2-1; V: TRBV5-5; size: few; CDR3: CASSLPPPGPAYNEQFF; DNA: TGTGCCAGCAGCTTGCCACCTCCGGGACCGGCTTACAATGAGCAGTTCTTC
D: TRBD1; J: TRBJ1-4; V: TRBV27; size: NA; CDR3: CASSPRGRREKLFF; DNA: TGTGCCAGCAGTCCGAGGGGGCGGCGTGAAAAACTGTTTTTT
D: NA; J: TRBJ2-2; V: TRBV5-1; size: many; CDR3: CASSFRDGTTGELFF; DNA: TGCGCCAGCAGCTTCCGAGACGGAACGACCGGGGAGCTGTTTTTT
D: NA; J: TRBJ2-1; V: TRBV5-6; size: many; CDR3: CASSYIEVRNNEQFF; DNA: TGTGCCAGCAGCTATATAGAGGTTAGAAACAATGAGCAGTTCTTC
D: NA; J: TRBJ1-4; V: TRBV7-8; size: NA; CDR3: CASSLRHNRDEKLFF; DNA: TGTGCCAGCAGCTTAAGGCACAACAGGGATGAAAAACTGTTTTTT
D: NA; J: TRBJ2-5; V: TRBV6-5; size: NA; CDR3: CASSTSETQYF; DNA: TGTGCCAGCAGTACTAGCGAGACCCAGTACTTC
D: TRBD2; J: TRBJ2-3; V: TRBV5-4; size: few; CDR3: CASSFQTLKATSGRSTDTQYF; DNA: TGTGCCAGCAGCTTCCAAACCTTAAAAGCGACTAGCGGGAGATCTACAGATACGCAGTATTTT
D: TRBD1; J: TRBJ1-2; V: TRBV27; size: NA; CDR3: CASRQGDREGGYTF; DNA: TGTGCCAGCAGACAAGGAGACAGGGAAGGGGGCTACACCTTC
D: NA; J: TRBJ1-2; V: TRBV12-3/TRBV12-4; size: NA; CDR3: CASSPGVWERSYGYTF; DNA: TGTGCCAGCAGTCCGGGGGTTTGGGAGAGGAGCTATGGCTACACCTTC
D: NA; J: TRBJ1-3; V: TRBV28; size: many; CDR3: CASSKGTPDTIYF; DNA: TGTGCCAGCAGTAAGGGAACTCCAGACACCATATATTTT
D: NA; J: TRBJ1-1; V: TRBV14; size: few; CDR3: CASSQGIRGNTEAFF; DNA: TGTGCCAGCAGCCAAGGAATCAGGGGGAACACTGAAGCTTTCTTT
D: NA; J: TRBJ1-4; V: TRBV12-3/TRBV12-4; size: NA; CDR3: CASSSSSKGGGEKLFF; DNA: TGTGCCAGCAGTTCCTCATCAAAAGGGGGTGGGGAAAAACTGTTTTTT
D: TRBD1; J: TRBJ2-1; V: TRBV9; size: few; CDR3: CASSDRQGVSYNEQFF; DNA: TGTGCCAGCAGCGACAGACAGGGCGTCTCCTACAATGAGCAGTTCTTC
D: NA; J: TRBJ2-1; V: TRBV24-1; size: many; CDR3: CATSDPDSSSYNEQFF; DNA: TGTGCCACCAGTGACCCCGACAGCAGCTCCTACAATGAGCAGTTCTTC
D: NA; J: TRBJ2-7; V: TRBV6-1; size: NA; CDR3: CASRVGTGSSYEQYF; DNA: TGTGCCAGCAGGGTGGGGACGGGAAGCTCCTACGAGCAGTACTTC
D: NA; J: TRBJ2-7; V: TRBV12-3/TRBV12-4; size: many; CDR3: CASSLGRGGITYEQYF; DNA: TGTGCCAGCAGTTTAGGCCGAGGTGGCATCACCTACGAGCAGTACTTC
D: NA; J: TRBJ2-5; V: TRBV7-8; size: many; CDR3: CASSPSGETQYF; DNA: TGTGCCAGCAGCCCATCAGGGGAGACCCAGTACTTC
D: TRBD1; J: TRBJ1-1; V: TRBV6-5; size: few; CDR3: CASSYQGQQNTEAFF; DNA: TGTGCCAGCAGTTACCAGGGACAGCAGAACACTGAAGCTTTCTTT
D: NA; J: TRBJ1-1; V: TRBV5-1; size: NA; CDR3: CASSSGPMNTEAFF; DNA: TGCGCCAGCAGCTCCGGGCCAATGAACACTGAAGCTTTCTTT
D: NA; J: TRBJ2-3; V: TRBV5-1; size: few; CDR3: CASSLEGSDTQYF; DNA: TGCGCCAGCAGCTTGGAAGGGTCAGATACGCAGTATTTT
D: TRBD2; J: TRBJ2-3; V: TRBV5-1; size: many; CDR3: CASSAGTSGGTDTQYF; DNA: TGCGCCAGCAGCGCAGGGACTAGCGGGGGCACAGATACGCAGTATTTT
D: NA; J: TRBJ2-5; V: TRBV12-3/TRBV12-4; size: many; CDR3: CASSLASGAAQETQYF; DNA: TGTGCCAGCAGTTTAGCGTCGGGGGCGGCCCAAGAGACCCAGTACTTC
D: NA; J: TRBJ1-6; V: TRBV7-9; size: NA; CDR3: CASREQGASSPLHF; DNA: TGTGCCAGCAGGGAACAGGGAGCAAGTTCACCCCTCCACTTT
D: NA; J: TRBJ1-2; V: TRBV20-1; size: many; CDR3: CSARDGGQVNYGYTF; DNA: TGCAGTGCTAGAGATGGTGGGCAAGTTAACTATGGCTACACCTTC
D: NA; J: TRBJ2-2; V: TRBV28; size: many; CDR3: CASSIFPGDGELFF; DNA: TGTGCCAGCAGTATCTTTCCTGGGGACGGGGAGCTGTTTTTT
D: TRBD1; J: TRBJ2-5; V: TRBV5-1; size: many; CDR3: CASSTGTAIPNTYF; DNA: TGCGCCAGCAGCACCGGGACAGCGATCCCAAATACTTACTTC
D: TRBD1; J: TRBJ2-7; V: TRBV15; size: NA; CDR3: CATSSLTGVGEQYF; DNA: TGTGCCACCAGCAGTTTGACAGGGGTCGGCGAGCAGTACTTC
D: TRBD2; J: TRBJ2-5; V: TRBV5-1; size: few; CDR3: CASSPLTSGPETQYF; DNA: TGCGCCAGCAGCCCCCTGACTAGCGGACCGGAGACCCAGTACTTC
D: NA; J: TRBJ1-1; V: TRBV29-1; size: many; CDR3: CSVLVPGRNTEAFF; DNA: TGCAGCGTGCTTGTACCCGGGAGGAACACTGAAGCTTTCTTT
D: NA; J: TRBJ1-2; V: TRBV6-1; size: few; CDR3: CASSEVARGRYGYTF; DNA: TGTGCCAGCAGTGAAGTGGCCAGGGGTCGGTATGGCTACACCTTC
D: NA; J: TRBJ2-1; V: TRBV7-3; size: NA; CDR3: CASSRDAVVNEQFF; DNA: TGTGCCAGCAGCCGGGACGCGGTAGTCAATGAGCAGTTCTTC
D: NA; J: TRBJ1-1; V: TRBV29-1; size: NA; CDR3: CSVGTQPGADTEAFF; DNA: TGCAGCGTTGGGACCCAACCAGGGGCGGACACTGAAGCTTTCTTT
D: NA; J: TRBJ1-2; V: TRBV7-9; size: few; CDR3: CASSLGDWGYGYTF; DNA: TGTGCCAGCAGCTTAGGGGATTGGGGCTATGGCTACACCTTC
D: TRBD1; J: TRBJ1-4; V: TRBV7-4; size: NA; CDR3: CASSPAGDRGFDEKLFF; DNA: TGTGCCAGCAGCCCGGCCGGAGACAGGGGTTTCGATGAAAAACTGTTTTTT
D: TRBD2; J: TRBJ2-3; V: TRBV20-1; size: NA; CDR3: CSAQGGGAGFDTQYF; DNA: TGCAGTGCTCAGGGTGGGGGAGCGGGATTCGATACGCAGTATTTT
D: NA; J: TRBJ2-5; V: TRBV12-5; size: NA; CDR3: CASGLLKSGRQWVWEETQYF; DNA: TGTGCTAGTGGGCTCCTAAAAAGCGGAAGGCAGTGGGTATGGGAAGAGACCCAGTACTTC
D: NA; J: TRBJ1-2; V: TRBV4-1; size: NA; CDR3: CASSQDLGTGGYTF; DNA: TGCGCCAGCAGCCAAGATCTTGGGACGGGCGGCTACACCTTC
D: TRBD1; J: TRBJ2-2; V: TRBV5-1; size: few; CDR3: CASSWGQGPNTGELFF; DNA: TGCGCCAGCAGCTGGGGACAGGGCCCTAACACCGGGGAGCTGTTTTTT
D: NA; J: TRBJ1-3; V: TRBV20-1; size: few; CDR3: CSARDWGSGNTIYF; DNA: TGCAGTGCTAGAGATTGGGGCTCTGGAAACACCATATATTTT
D: TRBD1; J: TRBJ2-5; V: TRBV7-9; size: many; CDR3: CASSFGTGGLETQYF; DNA: TGTGCCAGCAGCTTCGGGACAGGGGGCTTAGAGACCCAGTACTTC
D: NA; J: TRBJ2-1; V: TRBV2; size: many; CDR3: CASSDSVIDEQFF; DNA: TGTGCCAGCAGTGACAGCGTAATCGATGAGCAGTTCTTC
D: NA; J: TRBJ2-5; V: TRBV7-6; size: few; CDR3: CASSWSGHNQETQYF; DNA: TGTGCCAGCTCCTGGTCAGGACACAACCAAGAGACCCAGTACTTC
D: NA; J: TRBJ2-5; V: TRBV27; size: many; CDR3: CASSRKPQETQYF; DNA: TGTGCCAGCAGCCGGAAGCCCCAAGAGACCCAGTACTTC
D: NA; J: TRBJ1-4; V: TRBV20-1; size: NA; CDR3: CSATDSSTNEKLFF; DNA: TGCAGTGCTACCGACAGTTCAACTAATGAAAAACTGTTTTTT
D: NA; J: TRBJ2-1; V: TRBV12-3/TRBV12-4; size: many; CDR3: CASSLSGSGISYNEQFF; DNA: TGTGCCAGCAGTTTAAGTGGGAGTGGGATCTCCTACAATGAGCAGTTCTTC
D: NA; J: TRBJ2-7; V: TRBV24-1; size: many; CDR3: CATSDGWDNEQYF; DNA: TGTGCCACCAGTGACGGGTGGGACAACGAGCAGTACTTC
D: NA; J: TRBJ2-2; V: TRBV2; size: many; CDR3: CASRKGAGGVNTGELFF; DNA: TGTGCCAGCAGAAAGGGGGCTGGCGGGGTGAACACCGGGGAGCTGTTTTTT
D: NA; J: TRBJ1-6; V: TRBV27; size: NA; CDR3: CASRVAGRGNSPLHF; DNA: TGTGCCAGCAGAGTTGCAGGGCGTGGTAATTCACCCCTCCACTTT
D: NA; J: TRBJ2-6; V: TRBV6-1; size: NA; CDR3: CASTRGFAGSGANVLTF; DNA: TGTGCCAGTACACGGGGTTTTGCTGGCTCTGGGGCCAACGTCCTGACTTTC
D: NA; J: TRBJ2-1; V: TRBV20-1; size: many; CDR3: CSASYTKTPNEQFF; DNA: TGCAGTGCTAGTTACACGAAAACCCCTAATGAGCAGTTCTTC
D: TRBD2; J: TRBJ2-1; V: TRBV6-1; size: medium-sized; CDR3: CASSTTSGLYNEQFF; DNA: TGTGCCAGCAGTACAACTAGCGGTTTATACAATGAGCAGTTCTTC
D: TRBD1; J: TRBJ1-5; V: TRBV12-3/TRBV12-4; size: few; CDR3: CASSLGTGNSNQPQHF; DNA: TGTGCCAGCAGTTTAGGGACAGGGAATAGCAATCAGCCCCAGCATTTT
D: NA; J: TRBJ2-1; V: TRBV19; size: few; CDR3: CAVAPGRNNEQFF; DNA: TGTGCCGTAGCTCCGGGGAGAAACAATGAGCAGTTCTTC
D: TRBD2; J: TRBJ2-2; V: TRBV28; size: NA; CDR3: CASSLAGGPTGELFF; DNA: TGTGCCAGCAGTCTAGCGGGGGGCCCCACCGGGGAGCTGTTTTTT